This T cell receptor beta chain was documented in a study of cytomegalovirus exposure and HLA in healthy donors. Study findings and constraints: Common viral pathogens were later found to be apparently linked to several of the most significant clusters. A later examination showed that TCR association rates differed by HLA locus, with DRB1 most and HLA-C fewest. Most CMV-associated TCR beta chains appeared HLA-restricted in a later analysis.

Worth noting for this clone: Its antigen is still unknown.

The study ran its PCR with 60 Vbeta and 13 Jbeta primers. Some clones are missing from TCRdb's copy, which holds only in-frame ones; the method was immunoSEQ multiplex PCR. This table has under 200,000 clones, under 85% appearing once. This receptor was identified in a woman aged 25 to 39 in good health and CMV-seronegative. The sequencing input was PBMCs.

DNA of the CDR3: TGTGCCAGCAGCGTACCCGGGACAGGGGGTTCCTATGGCTACACCTTC. Residues: CASSVPGTGGSYGYTF. The rearrangement uses TRBV5-4 and TRBJ1-2; TRBD1 matches 11 bases. J lost 4 bases, V lost 4 bases, and 9 bases had no gene match. The CDR3 extends over 16 amino acids. Per germline, CDR1 SGHNT and CDR2 YYREEE (reference sequence).